The following is a T cell receptor beta chain sequence with its context. What it binds is not known. The sample originates from a study of somatic mutations in cytotoxic T cells in rheumatoid arthritis. Whole-study context: Collection of patient blood (approximately 29 ml EDTA) took place right after diagnosis, before any treatment. Findings and limits, study-wide: With advancing age, CD8+ clonality climbed in rheumatoid arthritis patients but did not rise in healthy controls.

V was trimmed by 4 bases and J by 8 bases, leaving 12 bases between them. This CDR3 is built from 12 residues. Germline CDR1 reads SGHNT; CDR2 reads YYREEE (reference sequence). The protocol was immunoSEQ multiplex PCR, while the TCRdb copy is restricted to in-frame clones and leaves out a portion. The top ten clones hold roughly 18% of a sample with around 20,000 clones, 68% of them seen once. The rearrangement uses TRBV5-4 and TRBJ1-2; D call uncertain. The sample consisted of CD8+ T cells sorted from blood. The receptor was isolated from an adult with rheumatoid arthritis. For the CDR3, the DNA is TGTGCCAGCAGCGAAAACCTTTCAGGCTACACCTTC. Protein sequence: CASSENLSGYTF.